This TCR beta chain originates from a study of blood T cell repertoires in COVID-19. Study-level information: Acute and convalescent COVID-19 samples came from the United States, Italy and Spain. PBMCs, B-cell-depleted T cells, or T cells provided the cDNA or gDNA that made up the material.

Seattle patient enrollment occurred during active infection, with longitudinal follow-up thereafter. CDR3 length equals 12 residues. V was shortened by 3 bases and J by 8 bases, with 9 bases between the two germline ends. Germline lookup yields CDR1 SGDLS and CDR2 YYNGEE. As originally analysed: Amplified reference gene primers provided the basis for estimating nucleated cell counts. The data were produced by immunoSEQ multiplex PCR, yet TCRdb's version contains in-frame clones alone and is incomplete. That table is the source of V, J and clone size, and D and trimming were worked out from the DNA. Of about 370,000 clones in the sample, 70% to 90% were seen once.

The clonotype comes from a woman in her thirties with COVID-19, enrolled during active disease. The chain carries TRBV9 and TRBJ1-3; D perhaps matches TRBD1 (5 bases). Sequenced: peripheral blood. The DNA for the CDR3 is TGTGCCAGCAGCGCCCAAGGGGACACCATATATTTT. Its translation is CASSAQGDTIYF.